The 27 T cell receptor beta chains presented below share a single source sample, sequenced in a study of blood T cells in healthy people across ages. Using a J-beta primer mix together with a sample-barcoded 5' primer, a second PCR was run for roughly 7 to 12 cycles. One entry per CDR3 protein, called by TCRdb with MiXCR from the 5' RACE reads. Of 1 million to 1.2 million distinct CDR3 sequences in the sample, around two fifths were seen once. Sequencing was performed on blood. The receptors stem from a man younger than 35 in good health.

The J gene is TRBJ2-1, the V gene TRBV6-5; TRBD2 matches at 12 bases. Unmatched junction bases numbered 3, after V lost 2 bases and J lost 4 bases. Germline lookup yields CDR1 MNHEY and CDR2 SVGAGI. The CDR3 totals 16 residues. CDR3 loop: CASSYDTSGGYNEQFF. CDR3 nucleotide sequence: TGTGCCAGCAGTTACGATACTAGCGGGGGGTACAATGAGCAGTTCTTC.

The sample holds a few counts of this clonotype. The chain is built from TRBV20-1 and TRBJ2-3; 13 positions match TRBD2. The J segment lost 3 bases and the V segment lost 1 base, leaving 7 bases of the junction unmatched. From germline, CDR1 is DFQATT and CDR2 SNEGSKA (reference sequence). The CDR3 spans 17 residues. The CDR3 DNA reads TGCAGTGCTAGAGGAAGGAGGACTAGCGGGGGAACAGATACGCAGTATTTT. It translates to CSARGRRTSGGTDTQYF.

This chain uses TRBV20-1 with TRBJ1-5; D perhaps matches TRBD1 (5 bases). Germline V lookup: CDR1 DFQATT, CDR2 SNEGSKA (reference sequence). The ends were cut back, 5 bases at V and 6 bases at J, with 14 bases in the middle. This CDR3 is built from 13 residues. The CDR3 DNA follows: TGCAGTGCTGCAGGGAAGGGGTTTCAGCCCCAGCATTTT. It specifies CSAAGKGFQPQHF.

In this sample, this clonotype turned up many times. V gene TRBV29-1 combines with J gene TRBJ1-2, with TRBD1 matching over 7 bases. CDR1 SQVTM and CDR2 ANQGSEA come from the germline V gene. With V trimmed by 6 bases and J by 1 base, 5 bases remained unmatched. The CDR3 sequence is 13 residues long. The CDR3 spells CSVGTDLNYGYTF. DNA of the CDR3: TGCAGCGTCGGGACAGACCTTAACTATGGCTACACCTTC.

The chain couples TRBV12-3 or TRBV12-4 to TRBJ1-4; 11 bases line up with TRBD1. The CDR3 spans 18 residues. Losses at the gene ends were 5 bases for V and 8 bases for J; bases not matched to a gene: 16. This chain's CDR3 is CASSPQSRDRGALEKLFF. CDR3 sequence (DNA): TGTGCCAGCAGTCCACAGTCCCGGGACAGGGGGGCCCTAGAAAAACTGTTTTTT.

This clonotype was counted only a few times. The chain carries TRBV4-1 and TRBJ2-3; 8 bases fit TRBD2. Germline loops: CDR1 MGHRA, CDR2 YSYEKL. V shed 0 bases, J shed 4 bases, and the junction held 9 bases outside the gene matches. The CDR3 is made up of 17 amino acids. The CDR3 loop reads CASSQDFGGDGADTQYF. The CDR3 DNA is TGCGCCAGCAGCCAAGATTTCGGGGGGGACGGCGCAGATACGCAGTATTTT.

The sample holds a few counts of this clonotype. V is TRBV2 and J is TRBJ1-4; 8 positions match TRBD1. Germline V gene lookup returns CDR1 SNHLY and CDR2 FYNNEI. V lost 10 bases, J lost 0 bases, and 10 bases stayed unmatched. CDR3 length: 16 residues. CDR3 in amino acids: CATGTGLFSTNEKLFF. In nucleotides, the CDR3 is TGTGCCACCGGGACAGGCTTATTCTCAACTAATGAAAAACTGTTTTTT.

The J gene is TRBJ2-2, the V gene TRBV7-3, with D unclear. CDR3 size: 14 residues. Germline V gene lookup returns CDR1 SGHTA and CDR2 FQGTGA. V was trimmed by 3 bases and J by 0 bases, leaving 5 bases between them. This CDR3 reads CASSFATNTGELFF. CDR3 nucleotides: TGTGCCAGCAGCTTCGCGACGAACACCGGGGAGCTGTTTTTT.

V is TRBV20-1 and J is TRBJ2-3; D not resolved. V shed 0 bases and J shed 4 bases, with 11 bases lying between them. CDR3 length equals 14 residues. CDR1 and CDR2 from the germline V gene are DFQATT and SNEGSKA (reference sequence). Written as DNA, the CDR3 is TGCAGTGCTAGAGACGGAATTAGAGCAGATACGCAGTATTTT. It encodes CSARDGIRADTQYF.

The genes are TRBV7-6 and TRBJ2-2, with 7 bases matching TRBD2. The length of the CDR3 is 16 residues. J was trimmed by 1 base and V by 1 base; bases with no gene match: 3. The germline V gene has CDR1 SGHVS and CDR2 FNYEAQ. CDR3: CASSLEASGNTGELFF. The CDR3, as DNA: TGTGCCAGCAGCTTAGAAGCTAGCGGGAACACCGGGGAGCTGTTTTTT. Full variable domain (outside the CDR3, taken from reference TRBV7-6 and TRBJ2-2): GAGVSQSPRYKVTKRGQDVALRCDPISGHVSLYWYRQALGQGPEFLTYFNYEAQQDKSGLPNDRFSAERPEGSISTLTIQRTEQRDSAMYRCASSLEASGNTGELFFGEGSRLTVL.

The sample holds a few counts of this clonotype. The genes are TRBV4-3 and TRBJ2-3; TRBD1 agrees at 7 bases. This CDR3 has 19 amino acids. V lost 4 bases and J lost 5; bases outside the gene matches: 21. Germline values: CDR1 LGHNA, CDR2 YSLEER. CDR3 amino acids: CASSRKGIFGTDRLDTQYF. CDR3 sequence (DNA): TGCGCCAGCAGCCGAAAGGGTATATTCGGGACAGATAGATTAGATACGCAGTATTTT.

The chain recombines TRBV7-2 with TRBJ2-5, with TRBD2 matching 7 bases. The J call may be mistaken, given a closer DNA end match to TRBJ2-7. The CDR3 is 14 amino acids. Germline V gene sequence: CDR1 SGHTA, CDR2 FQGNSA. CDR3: CASSFGGGAFEQYF. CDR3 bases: TGTGCCAGCAGCTTCGGGGGAGGGGCCTTCGAGCAGTACTTC.

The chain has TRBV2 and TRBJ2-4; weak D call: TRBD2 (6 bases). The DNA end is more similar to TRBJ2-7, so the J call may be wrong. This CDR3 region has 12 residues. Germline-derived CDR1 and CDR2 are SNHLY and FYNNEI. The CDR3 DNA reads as TGTGCCAGTGGGGGGTTTTCAAACGAGCAGTACTTC. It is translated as CASGGFSNEQYF.

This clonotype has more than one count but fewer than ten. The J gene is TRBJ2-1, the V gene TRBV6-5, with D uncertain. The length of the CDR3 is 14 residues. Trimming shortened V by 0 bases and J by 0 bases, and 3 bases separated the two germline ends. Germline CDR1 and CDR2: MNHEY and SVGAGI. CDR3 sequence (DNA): TGTGCCAGCAGTTACTCATTCTCCTACAATGAGCAGTTCTTC. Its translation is CASSYSFSYNEQFF.

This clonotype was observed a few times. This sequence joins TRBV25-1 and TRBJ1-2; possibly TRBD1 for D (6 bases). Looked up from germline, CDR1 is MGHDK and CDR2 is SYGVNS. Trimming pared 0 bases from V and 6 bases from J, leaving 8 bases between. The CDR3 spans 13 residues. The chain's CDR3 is CASSEYTGNGYTF. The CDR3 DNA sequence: TGTGCCAGCAGTGAATATACAGGGAATGGCTACACCTTC.

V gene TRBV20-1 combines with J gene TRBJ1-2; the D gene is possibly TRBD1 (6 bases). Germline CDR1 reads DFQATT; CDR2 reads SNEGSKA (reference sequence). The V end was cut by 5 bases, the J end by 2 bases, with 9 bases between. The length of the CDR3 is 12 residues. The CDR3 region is CSADDRNYGYTF. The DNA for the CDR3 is TGCAGTGCTGATGACAGGAACTATGGCTACACCTTC.

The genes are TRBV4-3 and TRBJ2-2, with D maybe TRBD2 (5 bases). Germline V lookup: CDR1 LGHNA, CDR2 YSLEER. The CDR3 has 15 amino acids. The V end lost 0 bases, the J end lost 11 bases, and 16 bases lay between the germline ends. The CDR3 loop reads CASSQETGEGAELFF. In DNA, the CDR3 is TGCGCCAGCAGCCAAGAAACTGGTGAGGGAGCCGAGCTGTTTTTT.

CDR3 coding DNA: TGTGCCAGCAGGGCGGGACAGATTCCTTATGGCTACACCTTC. This sequence encodes CASRAGQIPYGYTF. V usage is TRBV7-2 and J usage is TRBJ1-2; 7 bases are shared with TRBD1. The CDR3 is made up of 14 amino acids. Germline loops: CDR1 SGHTA, CDR2 FQGNSA. V shed 6 bases and J 5 bases; nucleotides not matched to a gene: 9.

The CDR3 spells CATRSYGYTF. CDR3 in DNA: TGTGCCACCCGTAGTTATGGCTACACCTTC. V is TRBV24-1 and J is TRBJ1-2; D is unclear. V dropped 9 bases and J dropped 5 bases, with 6 bases sitting between them. Germline assignment: CDR1 KGHDR and CDR2 SFDVKD. CDR3 size: 10 residues.

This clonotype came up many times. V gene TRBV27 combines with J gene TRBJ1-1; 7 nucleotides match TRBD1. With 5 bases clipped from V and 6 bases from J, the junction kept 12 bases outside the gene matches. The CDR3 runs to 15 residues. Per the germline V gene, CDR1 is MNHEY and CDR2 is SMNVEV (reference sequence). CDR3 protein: CASSLDRSPRAEAFF. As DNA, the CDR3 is TGTGCCAGCAGTCTGGACAGGTCTCCCCGGGCTGAAGCTTTCTTT.

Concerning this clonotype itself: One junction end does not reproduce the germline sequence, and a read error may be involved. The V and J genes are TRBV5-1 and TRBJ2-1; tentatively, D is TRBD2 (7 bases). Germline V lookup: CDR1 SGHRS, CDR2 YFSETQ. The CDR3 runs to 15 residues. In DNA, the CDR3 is TGCGCCAGCAGCTTACGGGGGGCCGACTACAGTGAGCAGTTCTTC. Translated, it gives CASSLRGADYSEQFF.

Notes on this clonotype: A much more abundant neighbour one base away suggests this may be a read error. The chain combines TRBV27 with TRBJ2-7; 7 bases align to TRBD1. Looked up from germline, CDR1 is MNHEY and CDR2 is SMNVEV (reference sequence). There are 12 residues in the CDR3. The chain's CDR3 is CASRDSSDEQYF. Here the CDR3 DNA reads TGTGCCAGCCGGGACAGCTCCGACGAGCAGTACTTC.

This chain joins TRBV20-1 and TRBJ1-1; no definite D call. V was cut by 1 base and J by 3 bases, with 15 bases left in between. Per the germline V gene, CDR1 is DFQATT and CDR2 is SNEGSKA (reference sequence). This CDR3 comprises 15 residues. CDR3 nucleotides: TGCAGTGCTAGAGGTTCGGCCCGGAGGGACACTGAAGCTTTCTTT. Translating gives CSARGSARRDTEAFF.

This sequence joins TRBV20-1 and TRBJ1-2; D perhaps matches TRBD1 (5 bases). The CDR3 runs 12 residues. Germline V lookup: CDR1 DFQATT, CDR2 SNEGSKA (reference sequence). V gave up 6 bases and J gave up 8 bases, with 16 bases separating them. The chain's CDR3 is CSAPGPSGGYTF. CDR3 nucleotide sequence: TGCAGTGCCCCGGGACCCTCGGGAGGCTACACCTTC.

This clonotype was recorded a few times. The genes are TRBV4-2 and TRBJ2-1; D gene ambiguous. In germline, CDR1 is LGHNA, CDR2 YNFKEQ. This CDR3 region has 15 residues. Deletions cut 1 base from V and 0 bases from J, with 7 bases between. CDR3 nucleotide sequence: TGTGCCAGCAGCCAAGGCCGCGACTCCTACAATGAGCAGTTCTTC. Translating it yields CASSQGRDSYNEQFF.

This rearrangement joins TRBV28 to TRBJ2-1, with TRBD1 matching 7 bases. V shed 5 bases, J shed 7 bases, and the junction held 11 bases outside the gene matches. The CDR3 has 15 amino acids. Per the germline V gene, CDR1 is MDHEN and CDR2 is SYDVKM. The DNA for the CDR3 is TGTGCCAGCAGTCCTAGACAGGGACCGGGAAATGAGCAGTTCTTC. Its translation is CASSPRQGPGNEQFF.

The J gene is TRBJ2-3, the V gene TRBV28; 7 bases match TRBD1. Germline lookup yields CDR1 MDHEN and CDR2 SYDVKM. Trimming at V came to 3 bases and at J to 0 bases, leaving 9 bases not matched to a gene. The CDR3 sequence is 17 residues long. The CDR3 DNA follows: TGTGCCAGCAGTTTCCCTCAGACAGGGCTCAGCACAGATACGCAGTATTTT. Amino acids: CASSFPQTGLSTDTQYF.